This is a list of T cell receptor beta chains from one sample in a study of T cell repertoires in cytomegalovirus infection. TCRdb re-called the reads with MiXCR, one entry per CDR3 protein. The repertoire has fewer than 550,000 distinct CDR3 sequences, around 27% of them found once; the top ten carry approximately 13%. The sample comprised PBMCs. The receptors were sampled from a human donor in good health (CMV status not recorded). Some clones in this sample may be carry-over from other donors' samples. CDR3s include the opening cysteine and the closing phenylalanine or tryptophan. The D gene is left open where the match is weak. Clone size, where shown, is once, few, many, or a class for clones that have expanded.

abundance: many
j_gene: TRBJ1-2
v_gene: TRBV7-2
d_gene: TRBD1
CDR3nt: TGTGCCAGCAGCTTAGGGGACAGGGTGTCCGGTGGCTACACCTTC
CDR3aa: CASSLGDRVSGGYTF

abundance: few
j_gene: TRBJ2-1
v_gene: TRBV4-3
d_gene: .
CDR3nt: TGCGCCAGCAGCCAGAACCCGGGGTCTACCTACAATGAGCAGTTCTTC
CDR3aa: CASSQNPGSTYNEQFF

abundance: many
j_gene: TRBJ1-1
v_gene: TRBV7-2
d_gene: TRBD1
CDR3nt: TGTGCCAGCAGCCCAAAGGGACAGGGGGCGAGGACTGAAGCTTTCTTT
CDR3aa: CASSPKGQGARTEAFF

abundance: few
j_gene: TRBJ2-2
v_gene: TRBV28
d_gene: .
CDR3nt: TGTGCCAGCAGCTTGGTGGACAGAACGAACACCGGGGAGCTGTTTTTT
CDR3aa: CASSLVDRTNTGELFF

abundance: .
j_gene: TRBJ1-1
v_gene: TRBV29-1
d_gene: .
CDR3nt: TGCAGCGTTGAAGAGGGAGGGCCTGAAGCTTTCTTT
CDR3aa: CSVEEGGPEAFF

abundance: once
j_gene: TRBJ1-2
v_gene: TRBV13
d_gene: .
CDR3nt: TGTGCCAGCAGCCATCGGGAGGAAGATGGCTACACCTTC
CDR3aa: CASSHREEDGYTF

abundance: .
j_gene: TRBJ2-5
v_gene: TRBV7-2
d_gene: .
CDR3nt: TGTGCCAGCAGCTTAGTCTACGGAGTAGAGACCCAGTACTTC
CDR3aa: CASSLVYGVETQYF

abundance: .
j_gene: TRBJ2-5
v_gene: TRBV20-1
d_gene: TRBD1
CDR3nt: TGCAGTGCTAGAGGGACAGGGCGGCAGACCCAGTACTTC
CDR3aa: CSARGTGRQTQYF

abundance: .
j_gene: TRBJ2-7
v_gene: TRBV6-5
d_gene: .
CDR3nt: TGTGCCAGCAGTCAAGCAGACCGCCTCTACGAGCAGTACTTC
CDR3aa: CASSQADRLYEQYF

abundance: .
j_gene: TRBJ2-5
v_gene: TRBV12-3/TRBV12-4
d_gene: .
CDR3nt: TGTGCCAGCAGTTTCGGCCCGGGTAGGGCCCAGTACTTC
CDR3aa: CASSFGPGRAQYF

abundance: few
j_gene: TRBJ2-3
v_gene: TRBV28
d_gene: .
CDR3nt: TGTGCCAGCAGTTCCGGGACTTTCACAGATACGCAGTATTTT
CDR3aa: CASSSGTFTDTQYF

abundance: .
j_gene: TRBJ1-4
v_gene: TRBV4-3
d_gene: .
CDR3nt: TGCGCCAGCAGCCCCTCGGGGGGTATTTTGCTGAATGAAAAACTGTTTTTT
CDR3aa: CASSPSGGILLNEKLFF

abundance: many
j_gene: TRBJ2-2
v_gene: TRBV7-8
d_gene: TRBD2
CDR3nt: TGTGCCAGCAGCGACCGACTAGCGGGAGCCGGCGGGGAGCTGTTTTTT
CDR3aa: CASSDRLAGAGGELFF

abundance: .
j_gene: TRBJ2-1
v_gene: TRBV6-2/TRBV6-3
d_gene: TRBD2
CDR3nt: TGTGCCACTCGAACTAGCGGGAGGATTGTTGAGCAGTTCTTC
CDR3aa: CATRTSGRIVEQFF

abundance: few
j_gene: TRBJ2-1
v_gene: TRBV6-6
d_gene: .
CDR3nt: TGTGCCAGCAGTTACTCTGGAGGGACCGGCCGGGAGCAGTTCTTC
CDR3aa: CASSYSGGTGREQFF

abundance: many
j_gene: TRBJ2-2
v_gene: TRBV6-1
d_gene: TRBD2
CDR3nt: TGTGCCAGCAGTGAGATCCCCGGGAGGAGAGGCGGGGAGCTGTTTTTT
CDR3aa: CASSEIPGRRGGELFF

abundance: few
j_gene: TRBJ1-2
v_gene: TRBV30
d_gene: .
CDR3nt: TGTGCCCTCCGGGACCTCGGTGGCTACACCTTC
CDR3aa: CALRDLGGYTF

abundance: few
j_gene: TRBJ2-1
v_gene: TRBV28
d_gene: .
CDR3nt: TGTGCCAGCAGTTTTCTTGTTGACGGGAGCTCCTACAATGAGCAGTTCTTC
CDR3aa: CASSFLVDGSSYNEQFF

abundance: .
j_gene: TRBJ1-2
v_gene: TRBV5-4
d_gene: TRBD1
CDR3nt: TGTGCCGGCGGACAGGGCATGTATATGGATGGCTACACCTTC
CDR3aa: CAGGQGMYMDGYTF

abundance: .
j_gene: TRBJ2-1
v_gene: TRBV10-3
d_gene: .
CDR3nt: TGTGCCATCAGCGCAATAGGGACGGATGAGCAGTTCTTC
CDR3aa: CAISAIGTDEQFF

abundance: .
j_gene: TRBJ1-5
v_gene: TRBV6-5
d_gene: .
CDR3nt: TGTGCCAGCAGCTCCCGACCGGATCAGCCCCAGCATTTT
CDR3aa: CASSSRPDQPQHF

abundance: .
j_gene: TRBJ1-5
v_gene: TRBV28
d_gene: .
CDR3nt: TGTGCCAGCAGTTTATGGAACAGGGAACAGCATTTT
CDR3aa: CASSLWNREQHF